Following are 21 T cell receptor beta chains from one sample sequenced in a study of blood T cell repertoires in COVID-19. The assay was immunoSEQ multiplex PCR, and TCRdb's table has in-frame clones only and misses some. The sample has over 45,000 clones, approximately 80% seen once. The sample comprised peripheral blood. The receptors derive from a man aged 55 to 70 with acute or convalescent COVID-19.

This sequence joins TRBV27 and TRBJ1-2, with 11 positions matching TRBD1. The V and J ends lost 8 bases and 5 bases, in that order; junction bases with no gene match: 7. From germline, CDR1 is MNHEY and CDR2 SMNVEV (reference sequence). The CDR3 loop spans 14 amino acids. CDR3 in amino acids: CASGPRDRGYGYTF. CDR3 nucleotides: TGTGCCAGCGGACCTCGGGACAGGGGGTATGGCTACACCTTC.

This chain connects TRBV28 to TRBJ1-2; no reliable D call. The V and J ends lost 4 bases and 9 bases respectively, with 12 bases between them. Germline lookup yields CDR1 MDHEN and CDR2 SYDVKM. The CDR3 is 12 residues long. This CDR3 reads CASSSRRRSYTF. In DNA form, the CDR3 reads TGTGCCAGCAGTTCCCGCAGGAGGAGCTACACCTTC.

This clone was observed a single time. The chain joins TRBV3-1 (or the pseudogene TRBV3-2) to TRBJ1-2, with D perhaps matching TRBD1 (5 bases). CDR1 LGHDT and CDR2 YNNKEL come from the germline V gene (reference sequence). The CDR3 extends over 15 amino acids. Trimming took off 4 bases at V and 6 bases at J, with 18 bases between the two ends. The CDR3 protein is CASSPGGVFLDGYTF. DNA of the CDR3: TGTGCCAGCAGCCCCGGGGGAGTCTTTTTGGATGGCTACACCTTC.

The V gene is TRBV9, the J gene TRBJ2-6, with D tentatively TRBD2 (7 bases). The V end lost 3 bases, the J end lost 0 bases, and 16 bases lay between the germline ends. The CDR3 consists of 18 residues. The germline CDR1 and CDR2 sequences are SGDLS and YYNGEE. As DNA, the CDR3 is TGTGCCAGCAGCGAGCCGAGGGGGGGCGGCTCTGGGGCCAACGTCCTGACTTTC. Protein product: CASSEPRGGGSGANVLTF.

The chain carries TRBV4-1 and TRBJ2-2; D may be TRBD2 (6 bases). The CDR3 contains 17 residues. Germline CDR1 MGHRA, CDR2 YSYEKL. The V and J ends lost 2 bases and 1 base respectively, with 14 bases between them. The CDR3 region is CASSQRGGGLNTGELFF. CDR3 DNA: TGCGCCAGCAGCCAACGAGGTGGGGGACTGAACACCGGGGAGCTGTTTTTT.

The CDR3 DNA is TGTGCCAGCAGCTTAGTACAGGGCGAGACCCAGTACTTC. Translation gives CASSLVQGETQYF. The J gene is TRBJ2-5, the V gene TRBV7-9; a possible D gene is TRBD1 (6 bases). The germline V and J ends were trimmed by 1 base and 5 bases, with 8 bases remaining between them. This CDR3 has 13 amino acids. The germline gives CDR1 SEHNR, CDR2 FQNEAQ (reference sequence).

The gene calls are TRBV28 and TRBJ1-1; D is unclear. The ends were cut back, 7 bases at V and 11 bases at J, with 17 bases in the middle. CDR1 is MDHEN, CDR2 SYDVKM, per germline. The CDR3 covers 12 residues. DNA for the CDR3: TGTGCCAGCACCACTAGGCCTGAGGAGGCTTTCTTT. Its protein product is CASTTRPEEAFF.

This chain uses TRBV12-3 or TRBV12-4 with TRBJ2-7; no clear D. CDR3 length: 12 amino acids. V was clipped by 6 bases and J by 6 bases, with 12 bases between them. The CDR3 nucleotides read TGTGCCAGCAGCAAAAGCGCTCTCGAGCAGTACTTC. Its protein is CASSKSALEQYF.

The rearrangement joins TRBV18 to TRBJ1-5, with 7 bases identical to TRBD1. CDR3 length: 12 amino acids. With 6 bases clipped from V and 4 bases from J, the junction kept 0 bases outside the gene matches. Germline loops: CDR1 KGHSH, CDR2 LQKENI. The CDR3 DNA follows: TGTGCCAGCTCGACAGGGAATCAGCCCCAGCATTTT. Protein product: CASSTGNQPQHF.

This sequence joins TRBV4-1 and TRBJ1-6; D perhaps matches TRBD1 (5 bases). Per germline, CDR1 MGHRA and CDR2 YSYEKL. V shed 4 bases and J shed 7 bases, with 17 bases lying between them. The CDR3 runs to 16 residues. The CDR3 protein is CASSLRELDNNSPLHF. The CDR3 DNA reads as TGCGCCAGCAGCCTCAGAGAATTGGACAACAATTCACCCCTCCACTTT.

The chain links TRBV5-1 to TRBJ1-2, with TRBD1 identical over 8 bases. Germline V gene lookup returns CDR1 SGHRS and CDR2 YFSETQ. The V gene end was trimmed by 4 bases and the J gene end by 3 bases; junction bases not matched to a gene: 8. The length of the CDR3 is 15 residues. CDR3 nucleotide sequence: TGCGCCAGCAGCGCCCAGGGGGCCGGAGACTATGGCTACACCTTC. Its protein product is CASSAQGAGDYGYTF.

The V and J genes are TRBV19 and TRBJ1-2; 8 nucleotides match TRBD1. Trimming took 5 bases from V and 8 from J; bases not matched to a gene: 10. Per germline, CDR1 LNHDA and CDR2 SQIVND (reference sequence). This CDR3 region has 14 residues. The CDR3 nucleotides read TGTGCCAGTAGTGAAACAGGGGGTCACGGCGGCTACACCTTC. It translates to CASSETGGHGGYTF.

The genes are TRBV2 and TRBJ1-6; TRBD1 aligns across 11 bases. V trimming: 6 bases; J trimming: 1 base; junction bases outside the gene matches: 5. The CDR3 is 17 amino acids. CDR1 and CDR2 (germline): SNHLY, FYNNEI. CDR3 region: CASRKDRGRSYNSPLHF. CDR3 DNA: TGTGCCAGCAGAAAGGACAGGGGGCGATCCTATAATTCACCCCTCCACTTT.

CDR3 DNA sequence: TGCGCCAGCAGCTCCGACAGGGGCTACGGAAACACCATATATTTT. It yields the protein CASSSDRGYGNTIYF. This sequence joins TRBV5-1 and TRBJ1-3, with TRBD1 matching 8 bases. V shed 3 bases and J 4 bases; nucleotides not matched to a gene: 6. Per germline, CDR1 SGHRS and CDR2 YFSETQ. The CDR3 runs to 15 residues.

CDR3 bases: TGTGCCAGTACGGAGACAGCAGCCAAAAACATTCAGTACTTC. This sequence encodes CASTETAAKNIQYF. This sequence joins TRBV19 and TRBJ2-4, with D tentatively TRBD1 (5 bases). Germline CDR1 and CDR2: LNHDA and SQIVND (reference sequence). There are 14 residues in the CDR3. Trimming removed 7 bases at V and 0 bases at J, with 10 bases between.

The chain couples TRBV6-9 to TRBJ1-1; possible D gene TRBD1, 6 bases. CDR1 is MNHGY, CDR2 SVAAGI, per germline. V was clipped by 4 bases and J by 3 bases, with 18 bases between them. The CDR3 has 16 residues. Written as DNA, the CDR3 is TGTGCCAGCAGTTCGACCCGGGACATCCGTCACACTGAAGCTTTCTTT. Amino acid sequence: CASSSTRDIRHTEAFF.

As for this clone: The sample has other DNA sequences that encode this CDR3 too. J is TRBJ2-2 and V is TRBV9, with D unresolved. The CDR3 contains 16 residues. Germline CDR1 and CDR2: SGDLS and YYNGEE. Trimming took off 0 bases at V and 4 bases at J, with 13 bases between the two ends. The CDR3 loop reads CASSVVPDSGTGELFF. The CDR3 region has the DNA TGTGCCAGCAGCGTAGTTCCAGACTCCGGCACCGGGGAGCTGTTTTTT.

V and J are TRBV5-1 and TRBJ1-3, with 9 bases matching TRBD1. Germline assignment: CDR1 SGHRS and CDR2 YFSETQ. V lost 7 bases and J lost 2; bases outside the gene matches: 4. This CDR3 comprises 14 residues. The CDR3 region is CASARDRAGNTIYF. The CDR3 DNA reads as TGCGCCAGCGCCCGGGACAGGGCTGGAAACACCATATATTTT.

The chain joins TRBV5-1 to TRBJ2-3; D unresolved. The CDR3 sequence is 15 residues long. Germline V gene sequence: CDR1 SGHRS, CDR2 YFSETQ. This chain's CDR3 is CTREADPLSTDTQYF. The CDR3, as DNA: TGCACCCGAGAGGCAGATCCTCTTAGCACAGATACGCAGTATTTT.

This clone was seen just once. The gene calls are TRBV19 and TRBJ1-2, with 9 bases lining up with TRBD1. CDR3 size: 15 residues. V shed 6 bases, J shed 4 bases, and the junction held 9 bases outside the gene matches. Germline values: CDR1 LNHDA, CDR2 SQIVND (reference sequence). The CDR3 nucleotides are TGTGCCAGTAGGCTCCTTTCGACAGGGGGCTATGGCTACACCTTC. Its protein product is CASRLLSTGGYGYTF. The full variable domain, rest sourced from reference TRBV19 and TRBJ1-2, is DGGITQSPKYLFRKEGQNVTLSCEQNLNHDAMYWYRQDPGQGLRLIYYSQIVNDFQKGDIAEGYSVSREKKESFPLTVTSAQKNPTAFYLCASRLLSTGGYGYTFGSGTRLTVV.

CDR3 sequence (DNA): TGTGCCATCACGCCAGGGGAATGGACAGATACGCAGTATTTT. Its translation: CAITPGEWTDTQYF. The chain carries TRBV10-3 and TRBJ2-3; D possibly corresponds to TRBD1 (6 bases). In germline, CDR1 is ENHRY, CDR2 SYGVKD. The length of the CDR3 is 14 residues. V dropped 7 bases and J dropped 3 bases, with 14 bases sitting between them.